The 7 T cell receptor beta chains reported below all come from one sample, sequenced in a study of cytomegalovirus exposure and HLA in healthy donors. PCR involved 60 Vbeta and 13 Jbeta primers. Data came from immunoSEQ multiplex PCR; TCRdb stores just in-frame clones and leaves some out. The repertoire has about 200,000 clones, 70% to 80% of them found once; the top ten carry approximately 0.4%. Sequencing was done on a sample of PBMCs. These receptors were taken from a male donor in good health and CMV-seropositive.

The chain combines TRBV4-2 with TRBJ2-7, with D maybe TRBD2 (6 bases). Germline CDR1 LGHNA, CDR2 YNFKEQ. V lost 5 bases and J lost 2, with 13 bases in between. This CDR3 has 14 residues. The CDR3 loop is CASSIRDSTYEQYF. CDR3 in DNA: TGTGCCAGCAGCATACGGGACTCAACCTACGAGCAGTACTTC.

In DNA, the CDR3 is TGTGCCAGCAGCTCGACCGGACTAGAGAAGAATGAGCAGTTCTTC. This translates into CASSSTGLEKNEQFF. The V call is TRBV5-6, the J call TRBJ2-1, with 7 bases matching TRBD2. Germline CDR1 and CDR2: SGHDT and YYEEEE. This CDR3 has 15 amino acids. The ends lost 3 bases at V and 7 bases at J; junction bases unmatched: 10.

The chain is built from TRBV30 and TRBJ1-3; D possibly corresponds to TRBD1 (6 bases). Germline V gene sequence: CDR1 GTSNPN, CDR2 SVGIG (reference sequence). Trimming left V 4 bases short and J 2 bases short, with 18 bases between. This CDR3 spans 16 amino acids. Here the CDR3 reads CAWNITGLSTGNTIYF. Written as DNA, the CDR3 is TGTGCCTGGAACATAACAGGGCTCTCAACTGGAAACACCATATATTTT.

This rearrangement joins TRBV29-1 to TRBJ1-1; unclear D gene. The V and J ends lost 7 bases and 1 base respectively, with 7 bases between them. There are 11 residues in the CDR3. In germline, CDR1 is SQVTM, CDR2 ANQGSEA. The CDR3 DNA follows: TGCAGCGCCCGGGGGAACACTGAAGCTTTCTTT. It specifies CSARGNTEAFF.

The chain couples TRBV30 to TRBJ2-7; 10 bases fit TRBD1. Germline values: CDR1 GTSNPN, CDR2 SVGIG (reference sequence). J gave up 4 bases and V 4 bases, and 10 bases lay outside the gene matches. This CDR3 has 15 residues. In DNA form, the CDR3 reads TGTGCCTGGACCAAGGGACAGGGGAATTTTTACGAGCAGTACTTC. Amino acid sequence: CAWTKGQGNFYEQYF.

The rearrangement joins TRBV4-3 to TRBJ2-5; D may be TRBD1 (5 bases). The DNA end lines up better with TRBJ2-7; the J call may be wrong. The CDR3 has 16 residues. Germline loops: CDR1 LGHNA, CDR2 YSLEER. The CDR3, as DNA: TGCGCCAGCAGCCAAGATCAGCGACAGCTCGCCTACGAGCAGTACTTC. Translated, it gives CASSQDQRQLAYEQYF.

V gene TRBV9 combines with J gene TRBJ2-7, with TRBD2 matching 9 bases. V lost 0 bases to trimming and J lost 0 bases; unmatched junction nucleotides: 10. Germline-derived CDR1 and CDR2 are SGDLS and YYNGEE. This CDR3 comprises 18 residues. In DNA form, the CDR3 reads TGTGCCAGCAGCGTAGATCAAGCGGGAGGACATACCTCCTACGAGCAGTACTTC. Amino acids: CASSVDQAGGHTSYEQYF.